The source of this TCR beta chain is a study of spatial heterogeneity in lung cancer. For the study at large: Raw reads contained each unique TCR and UMI combination more than ten times on average. Study-level points and caveats: Counts of expanded alpha and beta TCRs within tumors tracked the tumor nonsynonymous mutation count.

TCRdb re-derived calls from the 5' RACE reads in MiXCR, one entry per CDR3 protein. The sample has around 15,000 distinct CDR3 sequences; approximately 6.5% are singletons. Time point reported: sample taken at primary tumor resection. The sample holds many counts of this clonotype. Its specificity is not known. This beta chain slipped into a library made for alpha chains as a stray read, so its size is not meaningful. The CDR3 covers 14 residues. V was cut by 3 bases and J by 13 bases, with 19 bases left in between. Looked up from germline, CDR1 is SGHRS and CDR2 is YFSETQ. The chain carries TRBV5-1 and TRBJ1-4; D uncertain. The source of this sequence is a female donor with early-stage non-small cell lung cancer. Sample: lung tumor tissue, taken at surgery. The CDR3 DNA follows: TGCGCCAGCAGCTCACTGGTCCCGGATGAGACACTGTTTTTT. Translating it yields CASSSLVPDETLFF.